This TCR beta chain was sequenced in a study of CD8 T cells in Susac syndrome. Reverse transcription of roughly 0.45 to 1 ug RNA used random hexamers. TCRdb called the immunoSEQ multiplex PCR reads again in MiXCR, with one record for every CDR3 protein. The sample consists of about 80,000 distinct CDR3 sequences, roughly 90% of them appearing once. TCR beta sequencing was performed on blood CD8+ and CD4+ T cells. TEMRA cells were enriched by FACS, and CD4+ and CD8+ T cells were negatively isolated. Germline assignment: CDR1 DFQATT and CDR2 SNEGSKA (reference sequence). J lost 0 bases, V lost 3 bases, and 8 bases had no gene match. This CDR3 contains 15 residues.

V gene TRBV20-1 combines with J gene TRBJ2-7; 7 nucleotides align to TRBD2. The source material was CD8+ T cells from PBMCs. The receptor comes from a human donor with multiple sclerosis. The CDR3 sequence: CSARGGDVLSYEQYF. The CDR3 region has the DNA TGCAGTGCTAGGGGGGGGGACGTCCTCTCCTACGAGCAGTACTTC.